The clone carrying this T cell receptor (beta chain) is a singleton in its sample. The table came from immunoSEQ multiplex PCR; TCRdb's copy has only in-frame clones and leaves some out. Of a few hundred thousand clones in the sample, more than 85% were seen once. These data originate in a study of blood T cell repertoires in COVID-19. The wider study: Acute and convalescent COVID-19 specimens originated in the United States, Italy and Spain.

This CDR3 contains 14 residues. With V trimmed by 4 bases and J by 7 bases, 6 bases remained unmatched. Germline V gives CDR1 LGHDT, CDR2 YNNKEL (reference sequence). The chain carries TRBV3-1 (or the pseudogene TRBV3-2) and TRBJ2-2; 7 bases align to TRBD2. What was sequenced was PBMCs or T cells enriched from blood (not recorded which). The sequence was collected from a woman aged 30 to 39 who had recovered from COVID-19. CDR3 sequence: CASSLTSLGGELFF. The CDR3 nucleotides read TGTGCCAGCAGCCTGACTAGCCTGGGCGGGGAGCTGTTTTTT.